This T cell receptor beta chain was obtained from a study of control samples from healthy donors and cancer patients. Sequenced by immunoSEQ multiplex PCR; TCRdb stores in-frame clones only, minus some. The sample includes some 210,000 clones, over 80% of them seen just once. CDR1 WSHSY and CDR2 SAAADI come from the germline V gene. The V end was cut by 10 bases, the J end by 4 bases, with 15 bases between. The CDR3 is 13 residues long. The material sequenced was blood. This receptor was taken from a man younger than 40 in good health. This chain connects TRBV10-2 to TRBJ2-3, with D possibly called TRBD1 or TRBD2 (5 bases each). CDR3: CATRDAPADTQYF. In DNA form, the CDR3 reads TGCGCCACTCGGGACGCCCCGGCAGATACGCAGTATTTT.